This T cell receptor (beta chain) was captured by sequencing in a study of tumor-infiltrating lymphocytes in primary liver carcinoma. Study-wide findings and caveats: Lesser overlap characterized tumor-adjacent and tumor-blood pairs relative to tumor region pairs. Blood had a significantly lower top-250-clone fraction than tumors did (p = 0.039). There were only about 8-24% of top clones found in all five tumor regions.

Concerning this clonotype: Its antigen is as yet unknown. No conserved phenylalanine or tryptophan ends this CDR3, so it is likely a read error.

The source material, about 20-30 mg of unsorted bulk tissue, was used to co-extract RNA and DNA. Five separate regions of each tumor underwent sampling. The template, roughly 0.45 ug total RNA, yielded TCR beta cDNA made with a constant-region primer. Nested multiplex PCR, run for three rounds with slightly modified ARM-PCR, yielded TCR beta libraries. MiXCR was run by TCRdb on the multiplex PCR reads, yielding one entry per CDR3 protein. The sample records roughly 100,000 distinct CDR3 sequences, roughly 85% being singletons. The sample was liver tumor tissue from sampling region 3. As to subset: tumor region T3, left-lateral pole. This clonotype was obtained from a man aged 35-49 years with primary liver carcinoma and hepatitis B virus infection.

The CDR3 loop is CASSEADWAPEQYI. In DNA, the CDR3 is TGTGCCAGCAGCGAGGCGGACTGGGCCCCTGAGCAGTACATC. The chain is built from TRBV5-4 and TRBJ2-7; the D gene is possibly TRBD2 (5 bases). CDR1 SGHNT and CDR2 YYREEE come from the germline V gene (reference sequence). This CDR3 has 14 residues. The germline V and J ends were trimmed by 4 bases and 7 bases, with 18 bases remaining between them.